The next 15 T cell receptor beta chains were all read from a single sample in a study of early T cells in non-severe SARS-CoV-2 infection. TCRdb reprocessed the 5' RACE reads via MiXCR and lists one record per CDR3 protein. The table records approximately 40,000 distinct CDR3 sequences, 9.9% of them present only once. The sequencing sample was made of whole blood. The source is an adult who was a healthcare worker with PCR-confirmed SARS-CoV-2 infection or an uninfected control (not recorded which).

At least ten counts were recorded for this clonotype. V gene TRBV7-2 combines with J gene TRBJ2-1, with 12 bases fitting TRBD2. Germline CDR1 reads SGHTA; CDR2 reads FQGNSA. CDR3 length equals 17 residues. The ends lost 4 bases at V and 6 bases at J; junction bases unmatched: 10. Written as DNA, the CDR3 is TGTGCCAGCAGCTCCCTGATAACTAGCGGGGGGCCCAATGAGCAGTTCTTC. This sequence encodes CASSSLITSGGPNEQFF. The complete variable domain, with remaining parts taken from reference TRBV7-2 and TRBJ2-1, reads GAGVSQSPSNKVTEKGKDVELRCDPISGHTALYWYRQSLGQGLEFLIYFQGNSAPDKSGLPSDRFSAERTGGSVSTLTIQRTQQEDSAVYLCASSSLITSGGPNEQFFGPGTRLTVL.

There are many counts of this clonotype. The CDR3 DNA is TGTGCCAGCAGCAAGACAGGTCATGGCTACACCTTC. It encodes CASSKTGHGYTF. The V call is TRBV27, the J call TRBJ1-2, with a tentative D call TRBD1 (6 bases). There are 12 residues in the CDR3. V was shortened by 6 bases and J by 6 bases, with 11 bases between the two germline ends. Germline-derived CDR1 and CDR2 are MNHEY and SMNVEV (reference sequence).

Ten or more counts support this clonotype. The chain couples TRBV6-6 to TRBJ1-1; D ambiguous. The CDR3 runs 13 residues. CDR1 and CDR2 from the germline V gene are MNHNY and SVGAGI (reference sequence). V was pared by 2 bases and J by 0 bases, with 4 bases between. The CDR3 region is CASSYGMNTEAFF. The DNA for the CDR3 is TGTGCCAGCAGTTACGGCATGAACACTGAAGCTTTCTTT.

In its sample, this clonotype was seen many times. This chain uses TRBV20-1 with TRBJ1-1; no reliable D call. The CDR3 totals 13 residues. The germline CDR1 and CDR2 sequences are DFQATT and SNEGSKA (reference sequence). V was shortened by 6 bases and J by 0 bases, with 11 bases between the two germline ends. CDR3 region: CSAETGMNTEAFF. DNA for the CDR3: TGCAGTGCGGAGACGGGAATGAACACTGAAGCTTTCTTT.

This clonotype was seen only a few times. The chain couples TRBV20-1 to TRBJ2-7; no definite D call. The V gene lost 7 bases and the J gene lost 6 bases, with 16 bases spanning the gap. Germline V CDR1 and CDR2: DFQATT, SNEGSKA (reference sequence). The CDR3 length is 12 residues. In DNA form, the CDR3 reads TGCAGTGTCGTACAAGACCCCGGCGAGCAGTACTTC. Residues: CSVVQDPGEQYF.

This clonotype was seen a few times. This rearrangement joins TRBV25-1 to TRBJ1-1, with TRBD1 matching over 7 bases. Per the germline V gene, CDR1 is MGHDK and CDR2 is SYGVNS. The CDR3 has 13 residues. Trimming at V came to 8 bases and at J to 4 bases, leaving 7 bases not matched to a gene. CDR3 region: CASQLTGATEAFF. The CDR3 DNA reads TGTGCCAGCCAACTCACAGGGGCCACTGAAGCTTTCTTT.

The rearrangement joins TRBV4-1 to TRBJ1-5, with D unclear. This CDR3 spans 13 amino acids. Trimming pared 0 bases from V and 7 bases from J, leaving 7 bases between. CDR1 is MGHRA, CDR2 YSYEKL, per germline. The CDR3, as DNA: TGCGCCAGCAGCCAAGATCACTCCCAGCCCCAGCATTTT. Its translation: CASSQDHSQPQHF.

This clonotype showed up many times. The rearrangement links TRBV7-8 to TRBJ2-1; 7 bases match TRBD2. Germline V gene lookup returns CDR1 SGHVS and CDR2 FQNEAQ. The V segment lost 2 bases and the J segment 0 bases; nucleotides outside the gene matches: 7. The CDR3 has 17 residues. The CDR3 DNA reads TGTGCCAGCAGCTTAACTCAGCGGGGTTACTCCTACAATGAGCAGTTCTTC. Protein sequence: CASSLTQRGYSYNEQFF.

Sample share makes this clonotype medium-sized (0.01 to 0.1%). The chain carries TRBV28 and TRBJ2-3; 7 positions agree with TRBD1. Losses at the gene ends were 5 bases for V and 1 base for J; bases not matched to a gene: 6. CDR1 and CDR2 from the germline V gene are MDHEN and SYDVKM. This CDR3 region has 15 residues. The CDR3 sequence: CASSDRDSGTDTQYF. For the CDR3, the DNA is TGTGCCAGCAGTGATCGGGACAGTGGCACAGATACGCAGTATTTT. The full variable domain, with the rest looked up from reference TRBV28 and TRBJ2-3, is DVKVTQSSRYLVKRTGEKVFLECVQDMDHENMFWYRQDPGLGLRLIYFSYDVKMKEKGDIPEGYSVSREKKERFSLILESASTNQTSMYLCASSDRDSGTDTQYFGPGTRLTVL.

This clonotype was detected ten times or more. The chain is built from TRBV3-1 and TRBJ2-3, with 12 bases aligning to TRBD2. J lost 6 bases, V lost 4 bases, and 8 bases had no gene match. This CDR3 has 16 amino acids. The V gene's germline CDR1 is LGHDT and CDR2 YNNKEL (reference sequence). The CDR3 is CASSRTSGTSGDTQYF. The DNA for the CDR3 is TGTGCCAGCAGCCGAACTTCCGGGACTAGCGGGGATACGCAGTATTTT.

Ten or more counts support this clonotype. The chain joins TRBV29-1 to TRBJ2-2, with 12 bases matching TRBD1. The CDR3 extends over 15 amino acids. Trimming at V came to 7 bases and at J to 6 bases, leaving 9 bases not matched to a gene. The germline CDR1 and CDR2 sequences are SQVTM and ANQGSEA. CDR3 coding DNA: TGCAGCGCCCGGGGGACAGGGGGCGCATCCGGGGAGCTGTTTTTT. Amino acid sequence: CSARGTGGASGELFF.

This clonotype has at least ten counts. The rearrangement joins TRBV3-1 to TRBJ2-3; TRBD2 is a possible D gene (6 bases). Trimming removed 4 bases at V and 4 bases at J, with 15 bases between. The CDR3 is made up of 15 amino acids. Germline V CDR1 and CDR2: LGHDT, YNNKEL (reference sequence). The CDR3 coding sequence is TGTGCCAGCAGCCGGGGGAGGCAGGGCGCAGATACGCAGTATTTT. This encodes CASSRGRQGADTQYF.

There are many counts of this clonotype. The V and J genes are TRBV5-1 and TRBJ2-3; D perhaps matches TRBD2 (6 bases). The ends were cut back, 0 bases at V and 3 bases at J, with 8 bases in the middle. The germline V gene encodes CDR1 SGHRS and CDR2 YFSETQ. This CDR3 has 14 residues. The CDR3, as DNA: TGCGCCAGCAGCTTGGATGGAGGGACAGATACGCAGTATTTT. This translates into CASSLDGGTDTQYF.

This clonotype was seen at least ten times. CDR3 region: CASSFNSGGTNTGELFF. Here the CDR3 DNA reads TGTGCCAGCAGTTTCAATAGCGGGGGAACGAACACCGGGGAGCTGTTTTTT. The chain links TRBV6-5 to TRBJ2-2; 9 bases agree with TRBD2. CDR1 is MNHEY and CDR2 is SVGAGI in the germline V gene. After removal of 4 bases from V and 0 bases from J, the junction contained 6 bases not matched to a gene. CDR3 length: 17 residues.

V gene TRBV23-1 combines with J gene TRBJ1-1; possible D gene TRBD1, 5 bases. TRBV23-1 is marked as an open reading frame, function uncertain. This CDR3 contains 16 residues. The V and J ends lost 0 bases and 5 bases respectively, with 16 bases between them. The CDR3 coding sequence is TGCGCCAGCAGTCAATCCAGAGGGACCCTTGGAACTGAAGCTTTCTTT. Translating gives CASSQSRGTLGTEAFF.